This TCR beta chain is drawn from a study of shared clonotypes between healthy human individuals. Sequencing was performed with immunoSEQ multiplex PCR; in TCRdb, only in-frame clones are kept and a portion is missing. The table has roughly 590,000 clones, over 95% seen once. Terminally differentiated effector memory CD45RA+ cells were excluded from the naive CD8 cells, which were CD45RO-negative and positively selected for CCR7. Germline-derived CDR1 and CDR2 are SGHNT and YYREEE (reference sequence). The CDR3 sequence is 15 residues long. V lost 5 bases to trimming and J lost 5 bases; unmatched junction nucleotides: 5.

This chain connects TRBV5-4 to TRBJ2-2, with TRBD2 identical over 11 bases. The TCR sequence derives from a woman aged 30 to 39 in good health. The sequencing sample was made of naive CD8+ T cells sorted from blood. For the CDR3, the DNA is TGTGCCAGCAGGCCTACTAGCGGGAGAACCGGGGAGCTGTTTTTT. This codes for CASRPTSGRTGELFF.